This T cell receptor beta chain was found in a study of T cell repertoires in cytomegalovirus infection. Study background: Public TCR beta signatures were indicative of both CMV infection and a matching HLA type. Broader study findings: Frequencies of public TCR beta families were cumulated, and this identified carriers of CMV plus the relevant HLA. Within the response measured ex vivo, HLA-C-restricted CMV-specific TCR beta clonotypes were dominant.

The CDR3 sequence is 18 residues long. Germline assignment: CDR1 SGHVS and CDR2 FQNEAQ. Germline trimming cut 5 bases from V and 0 bases from J; bases unmatched to any gene: 11. This clonotype was seen repeatedly, ten times or more. Its antigen remains unknown. MiXCR was run by TCRdb on the reads, yielding one entry per CDR3 protein. The sample includes 150,000 to 160,000 distinct CDR3 sequences, 20% to 25% of them seen just once. The sample taken for sequencing was PBMCs. The chain uses TRBV7-8 and TRBJ1-3; TRBD1 agrees at 9 bases. The sequence derives from a human donor in good health (CMV status not recorded). Some clones in this sample may be carry-over from other donors' samples. The CDR3 DNA sequence: TGTGCCAGCAGCAGATGGGACAGGGATACCCCCTCTGGAAACACCATATATTTT. Translated: CASSRWDRDTPSGNTIYF.